The clone carrying this TCR beta chain was seen a few times. What it recognizes is unknown. This CDR3 is built from 15 residues. Looked up from germline, CDR1 is LNHDA and CDR2 is SQIVND (reference sequence). V lost 7 bases to trimming and J lost 1 base; unmatched junction nucleotides: 7. This entry comes from a study of T cell repertoires in cytomegalovirus infection. Regarding the study as a whole: Frequencies of public TCR beta families were cumulated, and this identified carriers of CMV plus the relevant HLA.

MiXCR, run by TCRdb on the reads, gives a single entry per CDR3 protein. The table has roughly 160,000 distinct CDR3 sequences, approximately 21% seen once. V and J are TRBV19 and TRBJ1-5; the match to TRBD1 covers 7 bases. This receptor was obtained from a human donor in good health (CMV status not recorded). Some clones in this sample may be carry-over from other donors' samples. This specimen was CD8+ T cells from cultured PBMCs, taken from culture after CMV antigen stimulation. The CDR3 nucleotides are TGTGCCAGTATTGACAGGGAGGGAAGCAATCAGCCCCAGCATTTT. It specifies CASIDREGSNQPQHF.